One sample yielded the 16 T cell receptor beta chains listed below, sequenced in a study of T cell responses to AZD1222 COVID-19 vaccine. TCRdb's copy holds only in-frame clones and misses some; the assay was immunoSEQ multiplex PCR. The sample consists of 110,000 to 150,000 clones, roughly 90% of them appearing once. The input for sequencing was peripheral blood, taken on day 0 of AZD1222 vaccination. The receptors here all came from an adult in good health.

The chain links TRBV2 to TRBJ2-1; 12 nucleotides agree with TRBD2. The germline V gene has CDR1 SNHLY and CDR2 FYNNEI. V was pared by 6 bases and J by 4 bases, with 4 bases of the junction left unmatched. This CDR3 is 15 amino acids long. CDR3 residues: CASRLAGGSYNEQFF. CDR3 DNA sequence: TGTGCCAGCAGGCTAGCGGGAGGGTCTTACAATGAGCAGTTCTTC.

This rearrangement joins TRBV10-2 to TRBJ1-5; 7 bases line up with TRBD1. V lost 6 bases to trimming and J lost 7 bases; unmatched junction nucleotides: 9. This CDR3 contains 14 residues. Germline CDR1 reads WSHSY; CDR2 reads SAAADI. The CDR3 region is CASSADREGQPQHF. The CDR3 DNA reads as TGCGCCAGCAGCGCAGACAGGGAGGGGCAGCCCCAGCATTTT.

The rearrangement joins TRBV5-4 to TRBJ2-1, with TRBD2 matching over 7 bases. The junction had 4 bases not matched to a gene; V was cut back by 0 bases and J by 4 bases. The CDR3 has 15 residues. Germline V gene sequence: CDR1 SGHNT, CDR2 YYREEE (reference sequence). The CDR3 DNA reads as TGTGCCAGCAGCTTGGCGAGCGGGGAATACAATGAGCAGTTCTTC. Translation gives CASSLASGEYNEQFF.

The chain joins TRBV11-2 to TRBJ1-2; the D is unclear. Trimming removed 5 bases from V and 8 bases from J, with 15 bases in between. CDR1 is SGHAT, CDR2 FQNNGV, per germline. The CDR3 consists of 13 residues. In DNA, the CDR3 is TGTGCCAGCAGCGAAGACCGAGCAGTGGGCTACACCTTC. Translating it yields CASSEDRAVGYTF.

For this clone: The sample has other DNA sequences that encode this CDR3 too. CDR3 coding DNA: TGTGCCTGGAGTCCTCCCGGGACAGCTTACGAGCAGTACTTC. It specifies CAWSPPGTAYEQYF. The V and J genes are TRBV30 and TRBJ2-7; TRBD1 matches at 7 bases. Germline CDR1 is GTSNPN and CDR2 is SVGIG (reference sequence). V lost 2 bases and J lost 4; bases outside the gene matches: 8. There are 14 residues in the CDR3.

J is TRBJ2-1 and V is TRBV7-9, with D possibly matching TRBD1 (6 bases). V dropped 5 bases and J dropped 2 bases, with 13 bases sitting between them. CDR1 is SEHNR and CDR2 is FQNEAQ in the germline V gene (reference sequence). This CDR3 spans 15 amino acids. Here the CDR3 reads CASSDTGIAYNEQFF. The CDR3 DNA sequence: TGTGCCAGCAGCGACACAGGGATCGCCTACAATGAGCAGTTCTTC.

The chain has TRBV28 and TRBJ2-3; 9 nucleotides line up with TRBD2. With 7 bases clipped from V and 9 bases from J, the junction kept 8 bases outside the gene matches. The CDR3 extends over 13 amino acids. Per germline, CDR1 MDHEN and CDR2 SYDVKM. The chain's CDR3 is CASTQAGGVTQYF. CDR3 coding DNA: TGTGCCAGCACCCAAGCGGGAGGTGTAACGCAGTATTTT.

The chain is built from TRBV14 and TRBJ1-6; D remains unclear. The CDR3 consists of 13 residues. Germline CDR1 reads SGHDN; CDR2 reads FVKESK. V shed 3 bases and J shed 8 bases, with 8 bases lying between them. The chain's CDR3 is CASSQIGHSPLHF. DNA for the CDR3: TGTGCCAGCAGCCAGATTGGGCATTCACCCCTCCACTTT.

J is TRBJ2-2 and V is TRBV13, with a weak D call TRBD1 (5 bases). Germline loops: CDR1 PRHDT, CDR2 FYEKMQ (reference sequence). Between the trimmed V and J ends, which lost 3 bases and 5 bases, there was a span of 10 bases. This CDR3 is built from 14 residues. For the CDR3, the DNA is TGTGCCAGCAGCTTCTATCAGGGTACCGGGGAGCTGTTTTTT. Its protein product is CASSFYQGTGELFF.

This clone is a singleton in its sample. V gene TRBV13 combines with J gene TRBJ1-2; D unclear. The length of the CDR3 is 13 residues. CDR1 PRHDT and CDR2 FYEKMQ come from the germline V gene (reference sequence). V was clipped by 4 bases and J by 4 bases, with 10 bases between them. The CDR3 loop is CASSSLRVYGYTF. CDR3 coding DNA: TGTGCCAGCAGCTCCCTCCGGGTCTATGGCTACACCTTC.

V is TRBV5-1 and J is TRBJ1-1; D remains unclear. V dropped 0 bases and J dropped 2 bases, with 8 bases sitting between them. Germline V gene lookup returns CDR1 SGHRS and CDR2 YFSETQ. CDR3 length equals 14 residues. The CDR3 DNA is TGCGCCAGCAGCTTGGACTATCTTAACACTGAAGCTTTCTTT. It is translated as CASSLDYLNTEAFF.

V gene TRBV19 combines with J gene TRBJ1-5; TRBD1 aligns across 7 bases. Germline loops: CDR1 LNHDA, CDR2 SQIVND (reference sequence). The V segment lost 3 bases and the J segment 4 bases; nucleotides outside the gene matches: 9. The CDR3 is 16 amino acids. CDR3 bases: TGTGCCAGTAGTATCGTGACAGGGTACAAGAATCAGCCCCAGCATTTT. Its protein product is CASSIVTGYKNQPQHF.

V usage is TRBV7-9 and J usage is TRBJ2-5; TRBD1 matches 8 bases. V shed 3 bases and J 3 bases; nucleotides not matched to a gene: 9. The CDR3 is 16 residues long. Germline-derived CDR1 and CDR2 are SEHNR and FQNEAQ (reference sequence). The CDR3 DNA reads as TGTGCCAGCAGCTTCCTACCGGGACAGGCAAAAGAGACCCAGTACTTC. It specifies CASSFLPGQAKETQYF.

The chain employs TRBV11-2 and TRBJ2-5; D gene uncertain. The CDR3 is made up of 14 amino acids. Germline assignment: CDR1 SGHAT and CDR2 FQNNGV. The V end lost 5 bases, the J end lost 7 bases, and 17 bases lay between the germline ends. The DNA for the CDR3 is TGTGCCAGCAGCCCCCTTCGGGTTGAGGCGACCCAGTACTTC. Its translation is CASSPLRVEATQYF.

The chain uses TRBV14 and TRBJ1-6; possibly TRBD1 for D (5 bases). The germline V gene encodes CDR1 SGHDN and CDR2 FVKESK. The CDR3 is 14 amino acids. With 1 base removed from V and 9 bases from J, the gap between germline ends came to 10 bases. This CDR3 reads CASSQVGRASPLHF. The CDR3, as DNA: TGTGCCAGCAGCCAAGTCGGCAGGGCTTCACCCCTCCACTTT.

This chain uses TRBV5-6 with TRBJ2-3; 10 bases are shared with TRBD2. In germline, CDR1 is SGHDT, CDR2 YYEEEE. V shed 5 bases and J 5 bases; nucleotides not matched to a gene: 11. This CDR3 has 16 residues. The CDR3: CASSGEASGRGDTQYF. The CDR3 region has the DNA TGTGCCAGCAGTGGGGAAGCTAGCGGGAGAGGAGATACGCAGTATTTT. Full variable domain (outside the CDR3, taken from reference TRBV5-6 and TRBJ2-3): DAGVTQSPTHLIKTRGQQVTLRCSPKSGHDTVSWYQQALGQGPQFIFQYYEEEERQRGNFPDRFSGHQFPNYSSELNVNALLLGDSALYLCASSGEASGRGDTQYFGPGTRLTVL.